This T cell receptor beta chain emerged from a study of cytomegalovirus exposure and HLA in healthy donors. Overall study results and limits: The majority of TCR sequences were rare, yet some public TCRs appeared in many donors. In the 90 to 150 validation repertoires, approximately 94% of cluster scores exceeded 0, per a later analysis. A list of 150 or so TCR beta chains associated with cytomegalovirus was given.

Among the roughly 110 subjects of the validation cohort, separate from the approximately 670-subject first cohort, were the donors. Clones were read by immunoSEQ multiplex PCR, and TCRdb kept only the in-frame ones, dropping some. The sample records just under 65,000 clones, more than 85% being singletons. With regard to this clone: Antigen: not known.

Looked up from germline, CDR1 is MNHEY and CDR2 is SMNVEV (reference sequence). Trimming shortened V by 5 bases and J by 10 bases, and 15 bases separated the two germline ends. The CDR3 has 13 residues. V and J are TRBV27 and TRBJ2-1, with D possibly being TRBD2 (5 bases). The clonotype was recovered from a woman aged 18-29 years in good health and CMV-seropositive. Material: PBMCs. DNA of the CDR3: TGTGCCAGCAGTACTTGGGAGACCAAAGAGCAGTTCTTC. Its protein is CASSTWETKEQFF.